These T cell receptor beta chains were read from a single sample in a study of cytomegalovirus exposure and HLA in healthy donors. Repertoires were generated with immunoSEQ multiplex PCR, while TCRdb's copy carries only in-frame clones and drops some. The sample carries fewer than 200,000 clones, about 95% recorded once. Specimen: PBMCs. These receptors originate from a woman aged 18-29 years in good health and CMV-seronegative. Both conserved end residues are part of each CDR3. D genes are given only for firm matches. A row's size may be missing; if present it is once, few, many or a size class.

len	d_gene	v_gene	j_gene	abundance	CDR3aa	CDR3nt
13	-	TRBV10-3	TRBJ1-2	-	CATTREPNYGYTF	TGTGCCACCACCCGGGAACCCAACTATGGCTACACCTTC
15	TRBD1	TRBV6-1	TRBJ2-5	-	CASSPGQGSDETQYF	TGTGCCAGCAGCCCCGGACAGGGGTCGGACGAGACCCAGTACTTC
13	-	TRBV14	TRBJ1-1	-	CASSQGVTAEAFF	TGTGCCAGCAGCCAAGGCGTGACAGCCGAAGCTTTCTTT
15	TRBD1	TRBV9	TRBJ1-1	-	CASSVALDRVTEAFF	TGTGCCAGCAGCGTAGCTCTGGACAGGGTCACTGAAGCTTTCTTT
14	TRBD1	TRBV10-3	TRBJ1-1	-	CAISSTRGETEAFF	TGTGCCATCAGTTCGACCAGGGGGGAAACTGAAGCTTTCTTT
14	-	TRBV7-9	TRBJ2-2	once	CASSPTGYTGELFF	TGTGCCAGCAGCCCTACAGGGTACACCGGGGAGCTGTTTTTT
13	TRBD1	TRBV6-5	TRBJ1-5	once	CASSRQGGQPQHF	TGTGCCAGCAGTCGACAGGGCGGTCAGCCCCAGCATTTT
12	-	TRBV4-3	TRBJ2-1	-	CASSHTYNEQFF	TGCGCCAGCAGCCATACCTACAATGAGCAGTTCTTC
14	TRBD1	TRBV6-5	TRBJ1-1	-	CASSGDRANTEAFF	TGTGCCAGCAGTGGGGACAGGGCGAACACTGAAGCTTTCTTT
10	-	TRBV30	TRBJ2-7	-	CALLSYEQYF	TGTGCCCTTCTTTCCTACGAGCAGTACTTC
13	-	TRBV6-6	TRBJ2-1	-	CASSLDRTNEQFF	TGTGCCAGCAGCCTCGACAGGACCAATGAGCAGTTCTTC
15	TRBD1	TRBV9	TRBJ1-2	-	CASITRDRCLGGYTF	TGTGCCAGCATTACCCGGGACAGGTGTCTAGGGGGCTACACCTTC
14	TRBD1	TRBV7-9	TRBJ2-5	-	CASSLRGPGETQYF	TGTGCCAGCAGCCTCAGGGGGCCGGGGGAGACCCAGTACTTC
12	-	TRBV7-2	TRBJ1-1	once	CASTPRGTEAFF	TGTGCCAGCACCCCGCGAGGGACTGAAGCTTTCTTT
16	TRBD2	TRBV2	TRBJ2-1	-	CASSEYPWLAGNEQFF	TGTGCCAGCAGTGAATACCCTTGGCTAGCGGGCAATGAGCAGTTCTTC
16	-	TRBV5-1	TRBJ1-4	-	CASSLGEVGFNEKLFF	TGCGCCAGCAGCCTCGGGGAAGTGGGTTTTAATGAAAAACTGTTTTTT
15	-	TRBV6-4	TRBJ1-2	once	CASSPKGMDSNGYTF	TGTGCCAGCAGTCCAAAGGGCATGGACAGTAATGGCTACACCTTC
18	TRBD1	TRBV5-1	TRBJ2-6	few	CASSSRDRVGSGANVLTF	TGCGCCAGCAGCTCCCGGGACAGGGTTGGATCGGGGGCCAACGTCCTGACTTTC
15	TRBD2	TRBV7-9	TRBJ2-1	-	CASSLVLAGNNEQFF	TGTGCCAGCAGCTTGGTCCTAGCGGGAAACAATGAGCAGTTCTTC
14	TRBD1	TRBV19	TRBJ2-7	-	CASSSWDSSYEQYF	TGTGCCAGTAGTAGTTGGGACAGCTCCTACGAGCAGTACTTC
11	-	TRBV20-1	TRBJ1-1	-	CSARAGGGAFF	TGCAGTGCTAGGGCCGGGGGAGGAGCTTTCTTT
16	-	TRBV21-1	TRBJ2-1	-	CASSATGTTPGDGEFF	TGTGCCAGCAGCGCGACAGGAACAACCCCCGGTGATGGCGAGTTCTTC
16	TRBD2	TRBV7-6	TRBJ2-3	-	CASSLALAGATYTQYF	TGTGCCAGCAGCTTAGCACTAGCGGGGGCCACCTATACGCAGTATTTT
14	-	TRBV7-2	TRBJ2-7	-	CASSGQRTSYEQYF	TGTGCCAGCAGCGGACAGCGTACAAGTTACGAGCAGTACTTC
17	-	TRBV4-1	TRBJ2-2	-	CASSQDLGAGDTGELFF	TGCGCCAGCAGCCAAGATCTAGGGGCAGGAGACACCGGGGAGCTGTTTTTT
14	-	TRBV5-3	TRBJ2-3	-	CARSQRPGCDTQYF	TGTGCCAGAAGCCAGAGGCCGGGTTGCGATACGCAGTATTTT
16	TRBD2	TRBV11-3	TRBJ2-3	-	CASSPGSGGITDAQYF	TGTGCCAGCAGCCCAGGGTCGGGGGGAATTACAGATGCGCAGTATTTT
14	-	TRBV4-1	TRBJ2-1	-	CASSQVNGAGKQFF	TGCGCCAGCAGCCAAGTAAACGGAGCAGGGAAACAGTTCTTC
13	TRBD1	TRBV19	TRBJ2-3	-	CASRGQGTDTQYF	TGTGCCAGTAGGGGACAGGGCACAGATACGCAGTATTTT
16	-	TRBV7-2	TRBJ2-1	-	CASSFAPYPTYNEQFF	TGTGCCAGCAGCTTCGCTCCGTACCCTACCTACAATGAGCAGTTCTTC
14	-	TRBV9	TRBJ1-5	-	CASSVGQGNQPQHF	TGTGCCAGCAGCGTGGGTCAGGGTAATCAGCCCCAGCATTTT
17	TRBD1	TRBV23-1	TRBJ2-3	-	CASTHTGTGGRTDTQYF	TGCGCCAGCACTCATACCGGGACAGGGGGCCGCACAGATACGCAGTATTTT
16	-	TRBV5-1	TRBJ1-4	-	CASSLAGETSNEKLFF	TGCGCCAGCAGCTTGGCCGGTGAGACTTCTAATGAAAAACTGTTTTTT
16	-	TRBV5-1	TRBJ2-5	-	CASSANPGQIQETQYF	TGCGCCAGCAGCGCAAACCCGGGACAAATCCAAGAGACCCAGTACTTC
14	-	TRBV28	TRBJ1-2	-	CASSLGATGYGYTF	TGTGCCAGCAGTTTAGGTGCCACGGGCTATGGCTACACCTTC
17	-	TRBV18	TRBJ2-2	-	CASSPQHPPRNTGELFF	TGTGCCAGCTCACCGCAACACCCTCCAAGAAACACCGGGGAGCTGTTTTTT
14	TRBD1	TRBV7-9	TRBJ2-7	-	CASSLPGQGYEQYF	TGTGCCAGCAGCTTACCGGGACAGGGGTACGAGCAGTACTTC
13	-	TRBV5-1	TRBJ1-3	-	CASCVSSGNTIYF	TGCGCCAGCTGTGTCTCCTCTGGAAACACCATATATTTT
13	-	TRBV29-1	TRBJ1-2	once	CSVSGGEEYGYTF	TGCAGCGTATCGGGGGGCGAGGAGTATGGCTACACCTTC
13	-	TRBV27	TRBJ1-1	-	CASSVGRNTEAFF	TGTGCCAGCAGCGTAGGGAGGAACACTGAAGCTTTCTTT
13	TRBD2	TRBV6-1	TRBJ2-7	once	CASRGGGVYEQYF	TGTGCCAGCCGAGGCGGGGGTGTATACGAGCAGTACTTC
16	TRBD2	TRBV6-6	TRBJ2-5	-	CASSSGTSGGGETQYF	TGTGCCAGCAGTTCCGGGACTAGCGGGGGAGGAGAGACCCAGTACTTC
14	-	TRBV7-6	TRBJ1-5	-	CASSWAGNNQPQHF	TGTGCCAGCAGCTGGGCAGGGAATAATCAGCCCCAGCATTTT
15	-	TRBV7-2	TRBJ2-7	-	CASSLARDTSYEQYF	TGTGCCAGCAGCTTAGCCCGGGACACCTCCTACGAGCAGTACTTC
19	TRBD1	TRBV4-3	TRBJ2-5	-	CASSQDIPAYDRVEETQYF	TGCGCCAGCAGCCAAGATATCCCCGCCTATGACAGGGTGGAAGAGACCCAGTACTTC
15	TRBD1	TRBV6-5	TRBJ1-2	-	CASSYEGQSGYGYTF	TGTGCCAGCAGTTATGAGGGACAGTCCGGCTATGGCTACACCTTC
13	-	TRBV6-5	TRBJ2-5	-	CASSYSARETQYF	TGTGCCAGCAGTTACTCAGCGAGGGAGACCCAGTACTTC
15	TRBD1	TRBV18	TRBJ1-4	-	CASSPSTGGLEKLFF	TGTGCCAGCTCACCCTCGACAGGGGGATTGGAAAAACTGTTTTTT
14	-	TRBV7-8	TRBJ1-1	-	CASSLGAGGTEAFF	TGTGCCAGCAGCTTAGGTGCCGGGGGGACTGAAGCTTTCTTT
13	-	TRBV6-1	TRBJ1-2	-	CASSEMVPEAYTF	TGTGCCAGCAGTGAAATGGTCCCCGAGGCCTACACCTTC
16	TRBD1	TRBV5-1	TRBJ1-1	-	CASSVQPGQLSTEAFF	TGCGCCAGCAGCGTTCAACCGGGACAGCTTTCCACTGAAGCTTTCTTT